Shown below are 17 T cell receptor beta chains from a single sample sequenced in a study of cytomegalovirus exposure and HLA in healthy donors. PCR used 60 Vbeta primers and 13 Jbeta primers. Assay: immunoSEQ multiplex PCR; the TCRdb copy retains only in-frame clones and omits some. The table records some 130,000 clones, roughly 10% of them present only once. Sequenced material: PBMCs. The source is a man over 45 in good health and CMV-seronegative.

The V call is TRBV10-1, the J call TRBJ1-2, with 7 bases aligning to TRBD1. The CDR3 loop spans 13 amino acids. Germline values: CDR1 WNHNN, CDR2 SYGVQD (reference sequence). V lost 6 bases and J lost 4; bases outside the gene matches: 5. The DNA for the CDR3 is TGCGCCAGCAGCCCGACAGGGTCCTATGGCTACACCTTC. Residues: CASSPTGSYGYTF.

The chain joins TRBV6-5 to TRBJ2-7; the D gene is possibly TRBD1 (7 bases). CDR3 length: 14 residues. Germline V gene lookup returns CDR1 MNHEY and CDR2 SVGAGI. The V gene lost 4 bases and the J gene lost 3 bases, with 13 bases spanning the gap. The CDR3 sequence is CASSWGQGGYEQYF. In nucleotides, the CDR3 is TGTGCCAGCAGTTGGGGCCAGGGGGGCTACGAGCAGTACTTC.

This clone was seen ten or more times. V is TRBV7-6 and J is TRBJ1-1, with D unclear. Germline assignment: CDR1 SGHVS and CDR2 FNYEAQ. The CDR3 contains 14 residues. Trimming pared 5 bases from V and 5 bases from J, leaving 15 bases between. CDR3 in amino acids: CASSPSAGTTEAFF. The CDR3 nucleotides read TGTGCCAGCAGCCCCTCGGCGGGCACGACTGAAGCTTTCTTT.

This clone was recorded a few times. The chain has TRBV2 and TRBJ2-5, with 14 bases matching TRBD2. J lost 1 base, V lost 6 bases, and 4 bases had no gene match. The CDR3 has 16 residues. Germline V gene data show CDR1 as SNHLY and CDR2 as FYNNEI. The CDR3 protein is CASRAGTSGGQETQYF. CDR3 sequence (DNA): TGTGCCAGCAGGGCCGGGACTAGCGGGGGCCAAGAGACCCAGTACTTC.

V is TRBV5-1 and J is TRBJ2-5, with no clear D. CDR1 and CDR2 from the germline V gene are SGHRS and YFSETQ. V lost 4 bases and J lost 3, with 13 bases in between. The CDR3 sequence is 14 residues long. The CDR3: CASSTVPRKETQYF. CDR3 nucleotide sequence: TGCGCCAGCAGCACCGTACCCAGAAAAGAGACCCAGTACTTC.

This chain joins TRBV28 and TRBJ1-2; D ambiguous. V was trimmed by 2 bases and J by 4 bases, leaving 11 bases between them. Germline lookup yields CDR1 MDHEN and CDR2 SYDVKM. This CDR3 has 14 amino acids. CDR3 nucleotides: TGTGCCAGCAGTTTACACCTTCGAGGCTATGGCTACACCTTC. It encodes CASSLHLRGYGYTF.

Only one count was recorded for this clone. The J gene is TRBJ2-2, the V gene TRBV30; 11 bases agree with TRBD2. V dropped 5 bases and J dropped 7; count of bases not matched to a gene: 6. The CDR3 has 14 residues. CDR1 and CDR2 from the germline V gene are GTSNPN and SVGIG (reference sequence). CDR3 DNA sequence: TGTGCCTGGGGGGGACTAGCGGAGATCGGGGAGCTGTTTTTT. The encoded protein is CAWGGLAEIGELFF.

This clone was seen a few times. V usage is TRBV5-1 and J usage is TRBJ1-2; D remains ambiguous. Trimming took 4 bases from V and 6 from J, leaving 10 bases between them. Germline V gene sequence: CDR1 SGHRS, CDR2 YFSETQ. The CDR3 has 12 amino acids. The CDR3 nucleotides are TGCGCCAGCAGCCTCAACATGGATGGCTACACCTTC. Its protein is CASSLNMDGYTF.

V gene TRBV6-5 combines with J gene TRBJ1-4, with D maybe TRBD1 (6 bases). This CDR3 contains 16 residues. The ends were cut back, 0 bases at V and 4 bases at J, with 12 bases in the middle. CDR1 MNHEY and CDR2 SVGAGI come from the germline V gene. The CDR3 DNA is TGTGCCAGCAGTTACTCGAGGCCAGGGGTTAATGAAAAACTGTTTTTT. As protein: CASSYSRPGVNEKLFF.

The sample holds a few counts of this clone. As DNA, the CDR3 is TGTGCCAGCAGCGCGGGGGTTAGCACAGATACGCAGTATTTT. Amino acids: CASSAGVSTDTQYF. The V gene is TRBV6-1, the J gene TRBJ2-3; 7 nucleotides align to TRBD2. V lost 6 bases, J lost 0 bases, and 3 bases stayed unmatched. Germline V gives CDR1 MNHNS, CDR2 SASEGT. This CDR3 has 14 residues.

The CDR3 sequence: CASSAQGGNEQYF. The CDR3 region has the DNA TGTGCCAGCAGTGCACAGGGGGGCAACGAGCAGTACTTC. The gene calls are TRBV25-1 and TRBJ2-5; the match to TRBD1 covers 8 bases. The DNA matches TRBJ2-7 better at its end, which makes the J call doubtful. Germline V CDR1 and CDR2: MGHDK, SYGVNS. This CDR3 contains 13 residues.

CDR3 sequence reads: CASSRDRGRFGYTF. In DNA form, the CDR3 reads TGTGCCAGCAGCCGGGACAGGGGGCGTTTTGGCTACACCTTC. This rearrangement joins TRBV6-5 to TRBJ1-2; 12 nucleotides agree with TRBD1. CDR3 length: 14 residues. The V segment lost 6 bases and the J segment 7 bases; nucleotides outside the gene matches: 6. Germline CDR1 and CDR2: MNHEY and SVGAGI.

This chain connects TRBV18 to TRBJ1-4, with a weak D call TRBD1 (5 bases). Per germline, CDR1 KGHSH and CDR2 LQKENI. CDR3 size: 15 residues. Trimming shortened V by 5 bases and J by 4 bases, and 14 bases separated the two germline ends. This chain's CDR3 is CASSAQEGINEKLFF. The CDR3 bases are TGTGCCAGCTCAGCTCAGGAGGGGATTAATGAAAAACTGTTTTTT.

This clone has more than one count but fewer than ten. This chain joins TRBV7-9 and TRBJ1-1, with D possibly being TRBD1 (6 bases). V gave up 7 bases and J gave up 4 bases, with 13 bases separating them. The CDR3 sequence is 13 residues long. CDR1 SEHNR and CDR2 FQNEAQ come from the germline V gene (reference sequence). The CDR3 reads CASNRGGGTEAFF. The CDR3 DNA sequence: TGTGCCAGCAACCGAGGGGGGGGCACTGAAGCTTTCTTT.

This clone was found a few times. Written as DNA, the CDR3 is TGTGCCACCAGCAGGGATCCCAGGGGCGAGCAGTACTTC. It specifies CATSRDPRGEQYF. The chain has TRBV15 and TRBJ2-7; tentative D call: TRBD1 (6 bases). CDR3 size: 13 residues. Between the trimmed V and J ends, which lost 3 bases and 6 bases, there was a span of 12 bases. Germline V lookup: CDR1 LNHNV, CDR2 YYDKDF (reference sequence).

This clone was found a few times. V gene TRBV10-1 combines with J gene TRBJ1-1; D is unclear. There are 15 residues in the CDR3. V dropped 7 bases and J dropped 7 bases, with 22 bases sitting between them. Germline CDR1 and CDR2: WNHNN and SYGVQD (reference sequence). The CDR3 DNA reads TGCGCCAGCACCCCTCGGGGAGACCGGATGGATGAAGCTTTCTTT. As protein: CASTPRGDRMDEAFF.

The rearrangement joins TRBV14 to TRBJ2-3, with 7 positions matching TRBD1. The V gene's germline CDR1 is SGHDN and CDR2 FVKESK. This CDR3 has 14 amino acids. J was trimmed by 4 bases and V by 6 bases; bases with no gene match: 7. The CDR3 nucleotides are TGTGCCAGCAGTCCGACAGGGTTTGCAGATACGCAGTATTTT. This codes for CASSPTGFADTQYF.